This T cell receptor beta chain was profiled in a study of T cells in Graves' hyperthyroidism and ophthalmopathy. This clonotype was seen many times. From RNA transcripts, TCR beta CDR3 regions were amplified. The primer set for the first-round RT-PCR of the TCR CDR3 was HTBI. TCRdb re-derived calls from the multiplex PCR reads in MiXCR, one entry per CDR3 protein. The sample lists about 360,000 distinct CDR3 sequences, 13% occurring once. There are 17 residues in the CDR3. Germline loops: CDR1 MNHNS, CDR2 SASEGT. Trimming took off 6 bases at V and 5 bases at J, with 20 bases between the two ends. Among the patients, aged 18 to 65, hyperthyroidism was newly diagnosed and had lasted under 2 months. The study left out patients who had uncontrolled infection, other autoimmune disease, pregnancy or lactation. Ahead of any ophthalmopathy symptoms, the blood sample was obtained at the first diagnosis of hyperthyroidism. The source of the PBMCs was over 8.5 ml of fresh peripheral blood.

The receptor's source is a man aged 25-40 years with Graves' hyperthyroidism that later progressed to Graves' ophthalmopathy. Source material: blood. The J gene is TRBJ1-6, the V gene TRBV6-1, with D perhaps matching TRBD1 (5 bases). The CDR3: CASRQAGGGLHNSPLHF. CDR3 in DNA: TGTGCCAGCAGACAGGCCGGCGGGGGACTACATAATTCACCCCTCCACTTT.